Presented here are 5 T cell receptor beta chains from one specimen sequenced in a study of control samples from healthy donors and cancer patients. This table comes from immunoSEQ multiplex PCR, and its TCRdb copy is limited to in-frame clones, with some not included. This table holds approximately 160,000 clones, approximately 91% found once. What was sequenced was blood. The receptor set was obtained from a woman between 40 and 50 years old in good health.

This clone has more than one count but fewer than ten. The chain joins TRBV13 to TRBJ2-3; 9 nucleotides align to TRBD1. The J segment lost 1 base and the V segment lost 5 bases, leaving 7 bases of the junction unmatched. Germline assignment: CDR1 PRHDT and CDR2 FYEKMQ (reference sequence). The CDR3 totals 16 residues. The CDR3 sequence: CASSPLYRGRTDTQYF. Here the CDR3 DNA reads TGTGCCAGCAGCCCGCTCTACAGGGGGCGCACAGATACGCAGTATTTT.

V usage is TRBV7-9 and J usage is TRBJ1-6, with D uncertain. Germline V gene lookup returns CDR1 SEHNR and CDR2 FQNEAQ (reference sequence). CDR3 length: 13 residues. V lost 0 bases and J 6 bases, leaving 3 bases between the germline ends. The DNA of the CDR3 is TGTGCCAGCAGCTTAGCGGGTAATTCACCCCTCCACTTT. Translation: CASSLAGNSPLHF.

CDR3: CASSFGAGEETQYF. CDR3 sequence (DNA): TGCGCCAGCAGCTTTGGAGCGGGGGAAGAGACCCAGTACTTC. This chain uses TRBV5-1 with TRBJ2-5; 8 bases align to TRBD2. The CDR3 is 14 amino acids. Germline V gene data show CDR1 as SGHRS and CDR2 as YFSETQ. J was trimmed by 3 bases and V by 2 bases; bases with no gene match: 3.

The chain carries TRBV5-6 and TRBJ1-1; D is ambiguous. The germline V gene encodes CDR1 SGHDT and CDR2 YYEEEE. This CDR3 is built from 14 residues. Trimming stripped 0 bases from V and 2 bases from J, with 8 bases between. The CDR3 DNA reads TGTGCCAGCAGCTTGGGGGTGGCTAACACTGAAGCTTTCTTT. Its protein product is CASSLGVANTEAFF.

This clone is a singleton in its sample. The same CDR3 can be traced to other DNA sequences in this sample. V usage is TRBV10-1 and J usage is TRBJ2-2, with 7 positions matching TRBD2. V gave up 2 bases and J gave up 5 bases; unmatched junction bases: 8. This CDR3 has 16 amino acids. The V gene's germline CDR1 is WNHNN and CDR2 SYGVQD (reference sequence). The CDR3, as DNA: TGCGCCAGCAGTGAGGGTCGGGCGGGGGAAACCGGGGAGCTGTTTTTT. Residues: CASSEGRAGETGELFF.